The clone carrying this TCR beta chain came up a few times. Its antigen is currently unknown. These data belong to a study of vaccination and CD4 T cells after COVID-19. Study-wide points: Looking at convalescent patients, a median around 84% of reactive clones were present only post-vaccination.

An Oncomine TCR Beta short-read assay was used to sequence the DNA from cultured CD4+ T cells. TCRdb analysed the PCR reads with MiXCR anew, one entry per CDR3 protein. The sample lists about 16,000 distinct CDR3 sequences; 45% to 50% were seen once. The germline V gene has CDR1 SGDLS and CDR2 YYNGEE. This CDR3 contains 15 residues. J lost 4 bases, V lost 3 bases, and 9 bases had no gene match. Described treatment: roughly 10-day PBMC culture with coronavirus spike peptide pools or control peptides (ViraFEST assay). Sequencing used cultured CD4+ T cells from blood, obtained after SARS-CoV-2 vaccination. The chain joins TRBV9 to TRBJ1-2, with TRBD1 identical over 7 bases. This receptor was identified in a human donor with COVID-19. The CDR3 bases are TGTGCCAGCAGCGCCCGTATGGGACAGTCCTATGGCTACACCTTC. It is translated as CASSARMGQSYGYTF.